These 12 T cell receptor beta chains came from one sample sequenced in a study of T-cell memory formation after mild COVID-19. In TCRdb, the 5' RACE reads were re-called with MiXCR into one record per CDR3 protein. Altogether 55,000 to 65,000 distinct CDR3 sequences are present, 9.5% being singletons, with the ten largest covering about 1.2%. The sequenced sample consisted of PBMCs or a T cell subset sorted from them (not recorded which). The receptor source for this set is a man younger than 35 who had mild COVID-19 (a few samples of this study predate the infection). Cell type and time point are not known.

This clonotype has a handful of counts. The V call is TRBV7-9, the J call TRBJ1-4; a weak D match, TRBD1 (6 bases). This CDR3 is 21 amino acids long. Germline V CDR1 and CDR2: SEHNR, FQNEAQ (reference sequence). The V end lost 4 bases, the J end lost 1 base, and 28 bases lay between the germline ends. CDR3 loop: CASSSYSFQIRDILTNEKLFF. CDR3 bases: TGTGCCAGCAGCTCTTACTCTTTCCAGATCCGGGACATCCTAACTAATGAAAAACTGTTTTTT.

This clonotype showed up just a few times. The chain has TRBV7-2 and TRBJ2-1, with D perhaps TRBD1 or TRBD2 (5 bases each). Trimming took off 1 base at V and 8 bases at J, with 21 bases between the two ends. This CDR3 is 17 amino acids long. Germline V gives CDR1 SGHTA, CDR2 FQGNSA. The CDR3, as DNA: TGTGCCAGCAGCTTAGTTCGGGGCCGGGTGGGGCTCTATGAGCAGTTCTTC. The encoded protein is CASSLVRGRVGLYEQFF.

The table lists this clonotype with a few counts. This rearrangement joins TRBV5-5 to TRBJ2-1, with TRBD2 as a possible D gene (6 bases). CDR3 length: 17 amino acids. Between the trimmed V and J ends, which lost 2 bases and 0 bases, there was a span of 15 bases. Germline V lookup: CDR1 SGHKS, CDR2 YYEKEE (reference sequence). The CDR3 reads CASSFSRLTSSYNEQFF. CDR3 sequence (DNA): TGTGCCAGCAGCTTTAGTAGATTGACTAGCTCCTACAATGAGCAGTTCTTC. Full variable domain (rest looked up from reference TRBV5-5 and TRBJ2-1): DAGVTQSPTHLIKTRGQQVTLRCSPISGHKSVSWYQQVLGQGPQFIFQYYEKEERGRGNFPDRFSARQFPNYSSELNVNALLLGDSALYLCASSFSRLTSSYNEQFFGPGTRLTVL.

V is TRBV3-1 and J is TRBJ2-5, with TRBD2 identical over 13 bases. This CDR3 has 16 amino acids. Germline V CDR1 and CDR2: LGHDT, YNNKEL (reference sequence). V lost 3 bases and J lost 5; bases outside the gene matches: 6. Written as DNA, the CDR3 is TGTGCCAGCAGCCAGTGGACTAGCGGGGGAGATGAGACCCAGTACTTC. It yields the protein CASSQWTSGGDETQYF.

This clonotype was counted many times. This chain links TRBV15 with TRBJ2-5; weak D call: TRBD1 (5 bases). CDR3 length: 14 residues. V gave up 0 bases and J gave up 1 base, with 6 bases separating them. CDR1 is LNHNV, CDR2 YYDKDF, per germline (reference sequence). This CDR3 reads CATSRDQGQETQYF. As DNA, the CDR3 is TGTGCCACCAGCAGAGATCAGGGCCAAGAGACCCAGTACTTC.

V is TRBV28 and J is TRBJ2-7; D is perhaps TRBD1 (6 bases). Germline V lookup: CDR1 MDHEN, CDR2 SYDVKM. V lost 5 bases, J lost 3 bases, and 14 bases lay in between. The CDR3 loop spans 14 amino acids. The CDR3 coding sequence is TGTGCCAGCAGTCTAAGAAGGGACATCTACGAGCAGTACGTC. Amino acid sequence: CASSLRRDIYEQYV.

The chain uses TRBV4-1 and TRBJ2-5; 10 bases agree with TRBD2. Germline values: CDR1 MGHRA, CDR2 YSYEKL. After removal of 1 base from V and 4 bases from J, the junction contained 9 bases not matched to a gene. The CDR3 runs 17 residues. In nucleotides, the CDR3 is TGCGCCAGCAGCCAAGCCGGTAGCGGGGGGCCAGGAGAGACCCAGTACTTC. It encodes CASSQAGSGGPGETQYF.

The chain carries TRBV5-1 and TRBJ2-2, with D possibly being TRBD2 (6 bases). V was trimmed by 4 bases and J by 5 bases, leaving 15 bases between them. CDR3 length: 15 residues. Per the germline V gene, CDR1 is SGHRS and CDR2 is YFSETQ. CDR3 in DNA: TGCGCCAGCAGCGGGATCGCGGGGCAAACCGGGGAGCTGTTTTTT. Translating it yields CASSGIAGQTGELFF.

J is TRBJ2-5 and V is TRBV5-1; a weak D match, TRBD1 (5 bases). There are 15 residues in the CDR3. Per the germline V gene, CDR1 is SGHRS and CDR2 is YFSETQ. Trimming cost V 0 bases and J 4 bases, with 13 bases left between them. The CDR3 sequence is CASSLVSGWGETQYF. Written as DNA, the CDR3 is TGCGCCAGCAGCTTGGTGTCAGGGTGGGGAGAGACCCAGTACTTC.

This clonotype was seen many times. The CDR3 DNA sequence: TGCGCCAGCAGCCCCGGACAGTTAATCACAGATACGCAGTATTTT. Translating gives CASSPGQLITDTQYF. This chain links TRBV5-1 with TRBJ2-3; perhaps TRBD1 as D (6 bases). V was cut by 4 bases and J by 2 bases, with 14 bases left in between. CDR1 and CDR2 from the germline V gene are SGHRS and YFSETQ. CDR3 size: 15 residues.

This clonotype showed up many times. The chain couples TRBV5-4 to TRBJ2-3, with 11 bases matching TRBD2. The germline V gene encodes CDR1 SGHNT and CDR2 YYREEE (reference sequence). V lost 5 bases and J lost 4; bases outside the gene matches: 9. This CDR3 comprises 16 residues. The CDR3 loop is CASSSSGTSGSDTQYF. CDR3 in DNA: TGTGCCAGCAGTAGTTCCGGGACTAGCGGCTCAGATACGCAGTATTTT. The full variable domain, completed using reference TRBV5-4 and TRBJ2-3, is ETGVTQSPTHLIKTRGQQVTLRCSSQSGHNTVSWYQQALGQGPQFIFQYYREEENGRGNFPPRFSGLQFPNYSSELNVNALELDDSALYLCASSSSGTSGSDTQYFGPGTRLTVL.

This clonotype has ten or more counts. This chain uses TRBV4-1 with TRBJ1-1; D ambiguous. The CDR3 has 14 amino acids. Deletions cut 1 base from V and 0 bases from J, with 6 bases between. Germline CDR1 and CDR2: MGHRA and YSYEKL. The CDR3 region is CASSQGLLNTEAFF. CDR3 in DNA: TGCGCCAGCAGCCAAGGACTTCTGAACACTGAAGCTTTCTTT.